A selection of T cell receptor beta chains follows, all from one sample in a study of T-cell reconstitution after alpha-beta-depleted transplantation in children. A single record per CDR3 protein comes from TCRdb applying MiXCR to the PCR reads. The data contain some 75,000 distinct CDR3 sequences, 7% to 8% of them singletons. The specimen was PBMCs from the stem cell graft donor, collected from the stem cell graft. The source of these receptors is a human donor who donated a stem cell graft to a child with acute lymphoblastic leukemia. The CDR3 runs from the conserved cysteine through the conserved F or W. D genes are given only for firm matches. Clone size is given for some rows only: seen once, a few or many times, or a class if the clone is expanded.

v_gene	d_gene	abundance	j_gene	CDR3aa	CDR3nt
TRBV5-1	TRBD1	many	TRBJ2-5	CASSLGDSAETQYF	TGCGCCAGCAGCTTGGGGGACAGCGCCGAGACCCAGTACTTC
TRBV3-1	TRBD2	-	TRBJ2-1	CASSQRSGGGNEQFF	TGTGCCAGCAGCCAACGGAGCGGGGGGGGGAATGAGCAGTTCTTC
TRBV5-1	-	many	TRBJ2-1	CASSLYGNEQFF	TGCGCCAGCAGCCTCTATGGGAATGAGCAGTTCTTC
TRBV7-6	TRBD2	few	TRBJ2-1	CASSPFSGMVISYNEQFF	TGTGCCAGCAGCCCATTTAGCGGGATGGTCATCTCCTACAATGAGCAGTTCTTC
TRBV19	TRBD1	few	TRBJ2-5	CASSTTGTGWETQYF	TGTGCCAGTAGTACCACCGGGACAGGGTGGGAGACCCAGTACTTC
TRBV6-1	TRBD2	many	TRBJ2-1	CASSGLPGLAVYNEQFF	TGTGCCAGCAGTGGATTACCGGGACTAGCGGTCTACAATGAGCAGTTCTTC
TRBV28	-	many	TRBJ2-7	CASNRRRQPPNDEQYF	TGTGCCAGCAACCGACGTAGACAGCCCCCCAATGACGAGCAGTACTTC
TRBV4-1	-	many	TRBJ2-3	CASSQVVTTDTQYF	TGCGCCAGCAGCCAGGTTGTCACCACAGATACGCAGTATTTT
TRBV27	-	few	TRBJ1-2	CASSTLRRGPPFNYGYTF	TGTGCCAGCAGCACGCTCAGACGGGGGCCTCCCTTTAACTATGGCTACACCTTC
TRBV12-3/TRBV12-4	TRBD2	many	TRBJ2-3	CASSLVAGADTQYF	TGTGCCAGCAGTTTAGTAGCGGGGGCAGATACGCAGTATTTT
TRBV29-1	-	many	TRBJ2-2	CSTLGFFGELFF	TGCAGCACCTTGGGCTTTTTCGGGGAGCTGTTTTTT
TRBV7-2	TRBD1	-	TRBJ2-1	CASSSGQGRNEQFF	TGTGCCAGCAGCTCGGGACAGGGTCGGAATGAGCAGTTCTTC
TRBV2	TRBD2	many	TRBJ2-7	CASYTKGTSEHYEQYF	TGTGCCAGCTACACGAAAGGGACTAGCGAACACTACGAGCAGTACTTC
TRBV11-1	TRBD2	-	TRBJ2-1	CASSSMWGLDHEQFF	TGTGCCAGCAGCTCGATGTGGGGACTAGATCATGAGCAGTTCTTC
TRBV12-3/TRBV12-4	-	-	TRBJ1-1	CASRLAAGGGDSEAFF	TGTGCCAGCAGACTAGCGGCCGGTGGTGGGGACTCTGAAGCTTTCTTT